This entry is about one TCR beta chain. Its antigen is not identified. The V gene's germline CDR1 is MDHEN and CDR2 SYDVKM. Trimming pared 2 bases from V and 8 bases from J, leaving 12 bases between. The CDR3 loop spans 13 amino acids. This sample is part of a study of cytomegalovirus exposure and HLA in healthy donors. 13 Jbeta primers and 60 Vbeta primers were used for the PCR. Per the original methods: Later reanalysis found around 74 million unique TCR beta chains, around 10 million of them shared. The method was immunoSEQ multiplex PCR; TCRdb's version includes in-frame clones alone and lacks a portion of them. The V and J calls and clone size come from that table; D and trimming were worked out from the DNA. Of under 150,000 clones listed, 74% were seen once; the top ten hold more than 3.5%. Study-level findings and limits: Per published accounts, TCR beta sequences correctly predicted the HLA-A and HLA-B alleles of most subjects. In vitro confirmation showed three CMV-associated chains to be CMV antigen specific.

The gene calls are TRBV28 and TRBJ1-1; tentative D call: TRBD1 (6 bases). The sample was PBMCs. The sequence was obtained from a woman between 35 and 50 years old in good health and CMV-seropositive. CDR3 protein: CASSLGQKTEAFF. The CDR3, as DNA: TGTGCCAGCAGTTTAGGACAGAAGACGGAAGCTTTCTTT.